These T cell receptor beta chains were read from a single sample in a study of CD8 T cells in ankylosing spondylitis. TCRdb independently ran MiXCR on the 5' RACE reads; one entry per CDR3 protein. The sample lists some 450,000 distinct CDR3 sequences, approximately 17% occurring once. The sample consisted of blood, either unsorted or a sorted T cell fraction (not recorded which). Receptor source: a male donor with ankylosing spondylitis. CDR3s leave out the opening cysteine and the closing phenylalanine or tryptophan.

j_gene	v_gene	CDR3aa
TRBJ1-5	TRBV6-1	ASSPQGGEGNQPQH
TRBJ2-7	TRBV15	ATSREGTGSYEQY
TRBJ1-2	TRBV29-1	SAEGAGDGYT
TRBJ2-2	TRBV24-1	ATSARTGEVGELF
TRBJ2-7	TRBV5-6	ASSLADRASSYEQY
TRBJ2-1	TRBV29-1	SVVGGGSSYNEQF
TRBJ1-1	TRBV5-1	ASKGRAGQIAEAF
TRBJ1-5	TRBV12-3/TRBV12-4	ASSPTKFSNQPQH
TRBJ1-3	TRBV28	ASTEFGSTSGNTIY
TRBJ2-1	TRBV2	ASIENGIYEQF
TRBJ2-3	TRBV29-1	SVYITTDTQY
TRBJ1-5	TRBV11-2	ASSLDRWVRVESNQPQH
TRBJ2-2	TRBV20-1	SARGGLAGGNTGELF
TRBJ1-2	TRBV12-3/TRBV12-4	ASSTNRGANYGYT
TRBJ2-1	TRBV20-1	SAEFRDTVWDEQF
TRBJ1-4	TRBV21-1	ASSTTGREFNEKLF
TRBJ1-1	TRBV12-3/TRBV12-4	ASSSLAEAF
TRBJ1-2	TRBV7-2	ASRLGDYHGYT
TRBJ1-6	TRBV18	ASSQTGGESPLH
TRBJ2-5	TRBV28	ASRGGLETQY
TRBJ2-2	TRBV6-1	ATTDRGNTGELF
TRBJ2-7	TRBV27	ASGPGLGYEQY
TRBJ1-4	TRBV6-5	ASSYLMSIFGDEKLF
TRBJ2-1	TRBV4-2	ASGGGGGGNEQF
TRBJ2-7	TRBV5-1	ASSLAVGHLDYEQY
TRBJ2-3	TRBV4-1	ASSHTLARSSTDTQY
TRBJ2-7	TRBV30	AWKGDGRYEQY
TRBJ1-6	TRBV20-1	SARPYGQGKINSPLH
TRBJ2-5	TRBV12-3/TRBV12-4	ASSLSGLGETQY
TRBJ1-1	TRBV18	ASSLQGWAEAF
TRBJ2-4	TRBV20-1	SAASPRDPKQDIQY
TRBJ2-4	TRBV5-6	ASSVTASKNIQY
TRBJ1-3	TRBV25-1	ASTPRGRSTIY
TRBJ1-2	TRBV6-5	ASSYEGRNYGYT
TRBJ2-2	TRBV4-3	ASSQDLVAGSPGELF
TRBJ2-1	TRBV15	ATSRSVSNEQF
TRBJ2-3	TRBV20-1	SADYGGYTDTQY
TRBJ2-2	TRBV4-3	ASSRLAGGLNTGELF
TRBJ2-1	TRBV5-6	ASSLERLAAYNEQF
TRBJ2-3	TRBV24-1	ATSETGGGSTDTQY
TRBJ2-3	TRBV7-9	ASSRDRVTDTQY
TRBJ1-6	TRBV20-1	SAPLGTGRSPLH
TRBJ2-7	TRBV7-6	ASSAGGGYEQY
TRBJ2-7	TRBV23-1	ASRATGGYSYEQY
TRBJ1-2	TRBV12-3/TRBV12-4	ASSLRAYGYT
TRBJ2-7	TRBV3-1	ASSQSGRERYEQY
TRBJ2-2	TRBV20-1	SARDLWLAGATGELF
TRBJ2-1	TRBV20-1	SAQFTYNEQF
TRBJ1-4	TRBV5-1	ASSRDGFNEKLF
TRBJ2-7	TRBV6-7	ASSYSPDRGVNEQY
TRBJ2-5	TRBV7-7	ASSSTSGTQETQY
TRBJ1-6	TRBV20-1	SARERDRSNSPLH
TRBJ2-1	TRBV10-3	AMASGGAYNEQF
TRBJ2-7	TRBV4-2	ASSQDVIGIEQY